This T cell receptor (beta chain) is drawn from a study of technical replicates of blood from a handful of donors. Assay: immunoSEQ multiplex PCR; the TCRdb copy retains only in-frame clones and omits some. The sample has tens of thousands of clones; around 93% are singletons. The CDR3 has 14 residues. CDR1 and CDR2 from the germline V gene are SQVTM and ANQGSEA. V dropped 8 bases and J dropped 4; count of bases not matched to a gene: 12. This TCR was sampled from a human donor in good health. The rearrangement links TRBV29-1 to TRBJ2-3; 7 positions agree with TRBD2. Sequences were obtained from T cells isolated from PBMCs. The CDR3 region is CSLGRALQADTQYF. DNA for the CDR3: TGCAGCCTGGGGAGGGCCCTCCAGGCAGATACGCAGTATTTT.